This T cell receptor beta chain stems from a study of T-cell memory formation after mild COVID-19. Points from the study as a whole: CD8+ contracting clones occupied EMRA, while CD4+ ones occupied mainly CM and EM.

Turning to this clonotype: Antigen specificity is unknown.

TCRdb passed the 5' RACE reads through MiXCR, listing each CDR3 protein once. The sample shows tens of thousands of distinct CDR3 sequences, approximately 10% of them seen only once. V dropped 4 bases and J dropped 6 bases, with 11 bases sitting between them. Germline CDR1 is SGHRS and CDR2 is YFSETQ. The CDR3 has 12 amino acids. The specimen was PBMCs or a T cell subset sorted from them (not recorded which). The chain employs TRBV5-1 and TRBJ2-7; D is possibly TRBD1 or TRBD2 (5 bases each). The source is a man in his late teens or twenties who had mild COVID-19 (a few samples of this study predate the infection). Cell type and time point are not known. The DNA of the CDR3 is TGCGCCAGCAGCCCGGGGCCAGGCGAGCAGTACTTC. It codes for CASSPGPGEQYF. Full variable domain (outside the CDR3, taken from reference TRBV5-1 and TRBJ2-7): KAGVTQTPRYLIKTRGQQVTLSCSPISGHRSVSWYQQTPGQGLQFLFEYFSETQRNKGNFPGRFSGRQFSNSRSEMNVSTLELGDSALYLCASSPGPGEQYFGPGTRLTVT.